Each of the 32 T cell receptor beta chains below was sequenced from the same sample in a study of control samples from healthy donors and cancer patients. Profiled with immunoSEQ multiplex PCR; TCRdb holds only in-frame clones, not every one. This table holds about 82,000 clones, about 90% found once. The source material was blood. All receptors derive from a man aged 50 to 60 in good health.

A single count supports this clone. J is TRBJ1-5 and V is TRBV6-5; D possibly corresponds to TRBD1 (5 bases). The CDR3 is 14 residues long. Germline values: CDR1 MNHEY, CDR2 SVGAGI. V was pared by 7 bases and J by 1 base, with 11 bases between. CDR3 nucleotide sequence: TGTGCCAGCAAGATGACAGTGAGCAATCAGCCCCAGCATTTT. Translation gives CASKMTVSNQPQHF.

The chain recombines TRBV5-1 with TRBJ2-2; perhaps TRBD1 as D (5 bases). Deletions cut 0 bases from V and 5 bases from J, with 14 bases between. The CDR3 totals 16 residues. Germline CDR1 SGHRS, CDR2 YFSETQ. The CDR3 here is CASSLEGQGITGELFF. The CDR3 DNA follows: TGCGCCAGCAGCTTGGAGGGGCAGGGAATTACCGGGGAGCTGTTTTTT.

V gene TRBV7-2 combines with J gene TRBJ1-2; tentatively, D is TRBD1 (5 bases). Germline CDR1 reads SGHTA; CDR2 reads FQGNSA. The CDR3 has 15 residues. The V end lost 3 bases, the J end lost 6 bases, and 17 bases lay between the germline ends. As DNA, the CDR3 is TGTGCCAGCAGCTTCGCGGGGCAGGTAGATGATGGCTACACCTTC. Its translation: CASSFAGQVDDGYTF.

The chain employs TRBV6-4 and TRBJ1-5; TRBD1 is a possible D gene (5 bases). The V and J ends lost 2 bases and 6 bases respectively, with 8 bases between them. The CDR3 has 13 amino acids. Germline-derived CDR1 and CDR2 are MRHNA and SNTAGT. The CDR3 DNA sequence: TGTGCCAGCAGTGACGCAGGGTTTCAGCCCCAGCATTTT. Translating gives CASSDAGFQPQHF.

In this sample, this clone turned up a few times. V usage is TRBV25-1 and J usage is TRBJ2-5; D is possibly TRBD1 (7 bases). Per the germline V gene, CDR1 is MGHDK and CDR2 is SYGVNS. V was pared by 6 bases and J by 2 bases, with 10 bases between. The CDR3 is 13 amino acids. CDR3 nucleotides: TGTGCCAGCAGGGCGGGACAGCAAGAGACCCAGTACTTC. It specifies CASRAGQQETQYF.

This chain links TRBV18 with TRBJ2-5; the D call may be TRBD1 or TRBD2 (6 bases each). The CDR3 covers 15 residues. The germline V and J ends were trimmed by 2 bases and 5 bases, with 15 bases remaining between them. The germline V gene has CDR1 KGHSH and CDR2 LQKENI. The CDR3 DNA is TGTGCCAGCTCACCAAGATGGGGGGCTGAGGAGACCCAGTACTTC. Protein: CASSPRWGAEETQYF.

This clone was observed once. This chain links TRBV18 with TRBJ2-1; 11 nucleotides agree with TRBD2. V gave up 6 bases and J gave up 5 bases; unmatched junction bases: 12. The germline CDR1 and CDR2 sequences are KGHSH and LQKENI. The CDR3 has 17 residues. In DNA, the CDR3 is TGTGCCAGCTCTTCAGGTCTAGCGGGAGGTGGAAACAATGAGCAGTTCTTC. Protein sequence: CASSSGLAGGGNNEQFF. Full variable domain (outside the CDR3, taken from reference TRBV18 and TRBJ2-1): NAGVMQNPRHLVRRRGQEARLRCSPMKGHSHVYWYRQLPEEGLKFMVYLQKENIIDESGMPKERFSAEFPKEGPSILRIQQVVRGDSAAYFCASSSGLAGGGNNEQFFGPGTRLTVL.

The chain combines TRBV7-6 with TRBJ2-1; tentatively, D is TRBD2 (6 bases). Trimming took 5 bases from V and 6 from J, leaving 20 bases between them. The germline V gene encodes CDR1 SGHVS and CDR2 FNYEAQ. The CDR3 is 16 residues long. CDR3 coding DNA: TGTGCCAGCAGCCTAAAGCAGGACTACCCATCCAATGAGCAGTTCTTC. This translates into CASSLKQDYPSNEQFF.

This chain joins TRBV29-1 and TRBJ1-2; TRBD1 is a possible D gene (5 bases). This CDR3 spans 13 amino acids. V shed 6 bases and J shed 3 bases, with 14 bases lying between them. Germline V CDR1 and CDR2: SQVTM, ANQGSEA. The CDR3 nucleotides read TGCAGCGTCAGTGTTCAGGGCGACTATGGCTACACCTTC. Protein product: CSVSVQGDYGYTF.

J is TRBJ2-1 and V is TRBV5-1, with 9 nucleotides matching TRBD2. The length of the CDR3 is 19 residues. Trimming removed 4 bases from V and 6 bases from J; junction bases left unmatched: 20. The germline V gene has CDR1 SGHRS and CDR2 YFSETQ. This CDR3 reads CASSGLGLAGGPLVNEQFF. The CDR3 nucleotides read TGCGCCAGCAGCGGACTCGGGTTGGCGGGGGGGCCGTTAGTCAATGAGCAGTTCTTC. Based on the CDR3 plus reference TRBV5-1 and TRBJ2-1, the full variable domain is KAGVTQTPRYLIKTRGQQVTLSCSPISGHRSVSWYQQTPGQGLQFLFEYFSETQRNKGNFPGRFSGRQFSNSRSEMNVSTLELGDSALYLCASSGLGLAGGPLVNEQFFGPGTRLTVL.

The chain recombines TRBV4-2 with TRBJ2-1; D is perhaps TRBD2 (6 bases). In germline, CDR1 is LGHNA, CDR2 YNFKEQ. With 4 bases removed from V and 1 base from J, the gap between germline ends came to 11 bases. The length of the CDR3 is 15 residues. CDR3 in amino acids: CASSRTSTSYNEQFF. DNA of the CDR3: TGTGCCAGCAGCCGAACTAGCACGTCCTACAATGAGCAGTTCTTC.

CDR3 bases: TGTGCCAGCAGCCGGTCGGGACAGGGGGAGCAGTACGTC. As protein: CASSRSGQGEQYV. This chain links TRBV3-1 (or the pseudogene TRBV3-2) with TRBJ2-7, with 10 nucleotides matching TRBD1. The germline V gene has CDR1 LGHDT and CDR2 YNNKEL (reference sequence). This CDR3 has 13 residues. V dropped 4 bases and J dropped 7; count of bases not matched to a gene: 4.

The rearrangement uses TRBV5-1 and TRBJ2-5; 13 positions agree with TRBD2. The CDR3 consists of 16 residues. CDR1 and CDR2 (germline): SGHRS, YFSETQ. The V gene end was trimmed by 4 bases and the J gene end by 4 bases; junction bases not matched to a gene: 7. Here the CDR3 reads CASSLGLAGIGETQYF. CDR3 DNA sequence: TGCGCCAGCAGCCTGGGACTAGCGGGAATAGGAGAGACCCAGTACTTC.

The chain couples TRBV18 to TRBJ1-1; D remains ambiguous. Trimming pared 1 base from V and 1 base from J, leaving 13 bases between. The CDR3 contains 16 residues. CDR1 is KGHSH, CDR2 LQKENI, per germline. CDR3 region: CASSPLTGETNTEAFF. CDR3 coding DNA: TGTGCCAGCTCACCACTGACCGGGGAGACGAACACTGAAGCTTTCTTT.

The rearrangement links TRBV10-3 to TRBJ1-5; tentatively, D is TRBD1 (5 bases). V gave up 2 bases and J gave up 1 base, with 12 bases separating them. CDR1 is ENHRY and CDR2 is SYGVKD in the germline V gene. The CDR3 loop spans 16 amino acids. The CDR3 sequence is CAISEQAGRSNQPQHF. The CDR3 region has the DNA TGTGCCATCAGTGAGCAGGCAGGGAGGAGCAATCAGCCCCAGCATTTT.

This chain connects TRBV9 to TRBJ2-5; no definite D call. Germline CDR1 SGDLS, CDR2 YYNGEE. This CDR3 is 15 amino acids long. The V end lost 3 bases, the J end lost 2 bases, and 14 bases lay between the germline ends. The CDR3: CASSETSRRQETQYF. The CDR3 DNA reads TGTGCCAGCAGCGAGACAAGCCGAAGACAAGAGACCCAGTACTTC.

This clone was observed a single time. The chain employs TRBV7-2 and TRBJ2-1, with no clear D. From germline, CDR1 is SGHTA and CDR2 FQGNSA. The CDR3 has 11 amino acids. V dropped 3 bases and J dropped 5 bases, with 2 bases sitting between them. For the CDR3, the DNA is TGTGCCAGCAGCTTTAACAATGAGCAGTTCTTC. Translated: CASSFNNEQFF. Together with reference TRBV7-2 and TRBJ2-1, the CDR3 gives the full variable domain: GAGVSQSPSNKVTEKGKDVELRCDPISGHTALYWYRQSLGQGLEFLIYFQGNSAPDKSGLPSDRFSAERTGGSVSTLTIQRTQQEDSAVYLCASSFNNEQFFGPGTRLTVL.

The chain uses TRBV7-2 and TRBJ1-5, with D possibly matching TRBD1 (6 bases). This CDR3 is built from 15 residues. Trimming took 5 bases from V and 2 from J, leaving 13 bases between them. Germline values: CDR1 SGHTA, CDR2 FQGNSA. The CDR3: CASSQQGGGNQPQHF. In DNA form, the CDR3 reads TGTGCCAGCAGCCAACAGGGCGGGGGCAATCAGCCCCAGCATTTT. The whole variable domain, filled in from reference TRBV7-2 and TRBJ1-5, reads GAGVSQSPSNKVTEKGKDVELRCDPISGHTALYWYRQSLGQGLEFLIYFQGNSAPDKSGLPSDRFSAERTGGSVSTLTIQRTQQEDSAVYLCASSQQGGGNQPQHFGDGTRLSIL.

This clone was picked up one time. The CDR3 nucleotides read TGCGCCAGCAGCTACACGGGGGGTCCCTACGAGCAGTACTTC. It specifies CASSYTGGPYEQYF. V gene TRBV5-1 combines with J gene TRBJ2-7, with 7 bases lining up with TRBD2. Germline V gene sequence: CDR1 SGHRS, CDR2 YFSETQ. J gave up 2 bases and V 3 bases, and 5 bases lay outside the gene matches. This CDR3 comprises 14 residues.

V is TRBV7-3 and J is TRBJ1-6; 10 bases fit TRBD1. In germline, CDR1 is SGHTA, CDR2 FQGTGA. The V and J ends lost 3 bases and 8 bases, in that order; junction bases with no gene match: 4. The CDR3 is 15 residues long. CDR3 loop: CASSLAGTGDSPLHF. CDR3 sequence (DNA): TGTGCCAGCAGCTTGGCCGGGACAGGGGATTCACCCCTCCACTTT.

In this sample, this clone turned up once. The V gene is TRBV9, the J gene TRBJ2-3; 10 bases are a match to TRBD2. The CDR3 loop spans 17 amino acids. V gave up 2 bases and J gave up 4 bases; unmatched junction bases: 10. Germline CDR1 and CDR2: SGDLS and YYNGEE. CDR3 loop: CASSVSTAGGQPDTQYF. CDR3 nucleotides: TGTGCCAGCAGCGTTTCAACAGCGGGGGGGCAGCCAGATACGCAGTATTTT.

The chain uses TRBV3-1 (or the pseudogene TRBV3-2) and TRBJ1-2, with D unclear. Germline V CDR1 and CDR2: LGHDT, YNNKEL (reference sequence). This CDR3 spans 11 amino acids. Between the trimmed V and J ends, which lost 1 base and 6 bases, there was a span of 3 bases. The CDR3 spells CASSQAHGYTF. The CDR3 DNA sequence: TGTGCCAGCAGCCAAGCTCATGGCTACACCTTC.

V is TRBV19 and J is TRBJ1-6; 9 nucleotides agree with TRBD1. Germline V gene sequence: CDR1 LNHDA, CDR2 SQIVND (reference sequence). V gave up 2 bases and J gave up 8 bases; unmatched junction bases: 4. This CDR3 comprises 15 residues. The CDR3 region has the DNA TGTGCCAGTAGTATAACAGGGGGCAATGATTCACCCCTCCACTTT. Its protein is CASSITGGNDSPLHF.

A few counts support this clone. The chain has TRBV27 and TRBJ1-1, with D hard to call. CDR3 length: 15 amino acids. The V gene lost 5 bases and the J gene lost 6 bases, with 19 bases spanning the gap. Germline lookup yields CDR1 MNHEY and CDR2 SMNVEV (reference sequence). The CDR3 spells CASSPPRRPAAEAFF. For the CDR3, the DNA is TGTGCCAGCAGTCCTCCCCGAAGGCCCGCGGCTGAAGCTTTCTTT.

This chain uses TRBV24-1 with TRBJ1-5; D not certain. This CDR3 spans 15 amino acids. Looked up from germline, CDR1 is KGHDR and CDR2 is SFDVKD. V lost 4 bases and J lost 0, with 9 bases in between. The CDR3 DNA follows: TGTGCCACCAGTGAAGGGAGTTATAGCAATCAGCCCCAGCATTTT. Protein: CATSEGSYSNQPQHF.

The chain uses TRBV7-9 and TRBJ2-3, with TRBD2 matching 15 bases. Trimming cost V 3 bases and J 3 bases; bases outside gene matches: 1. CDR1 is SEHNR, CDR2 FQNEAQ, per germline (reference sequence). CDR3 length: 16 residues. The CDR3 spells CASSFGLAGGTDTQYF. Here the CDR3 DNA reads TGTGCCAGCAGCTTTGGACTAGCGGGAGGGACAGATACGCAGTATTTT.

As to this clone: Other DNA sequences from this sample encode an identical CDR3 as well. The gene calls are TRBV27 and TRBJ1-1; D gene uncertain. Germline assignment: CDR1 MNHEY and CDR2 SMNVEV (reference sequence). The CDR3 runs 14 residues. V was pared by 2 bases and J by 1 base, with 8 bases between. The CDR3 reads CASSLNRGNTEAFF. The CDR3 DNA follows: TGTGCCAGCAGTTTAAACCGGGGGAACACTGAAGCTTTCTTT.

The chain combines TRBV7-2 with TRBJ2-5; D is unresolved. CDR3 length equals 13 residues. CDR1 is SGHTA, CDR2 FQGNSA, per germline. Trimming left V 2 bases short and J 0 bases short, with 4 bases between. The chain's CDR3 is CASSLMHQETQYF. The CDR3 nucleotides read TGTGCCAGCAGCTTAATGCACCAAGAGACCCAGTACTTC.

The V gene is TRBV6-6, the J gene TRBJ2-1, with D possibly called TRBD1 or TRBD2 (6 bases each). The CDR3 has 14 amino acids. V lost 6 bases and J 4 bases, leaving 13 bases between the germline ends. Germline V CDR1 and CDR2: MNHNY, SVGAGI (reference sequence). CDR3 DNA sequence: TGTGCCAGCAGCTTAAGGGGGGAATACAATGAGCAGTTCTTC. Amino acids: CASSLRGEYNEQFF.

The V and J genes are TRBV10-1 and TRBJ2-3, with 9 bases that match TRBD1. The CDR3 consists of 15 residues. From germline, CDR1 is WNHNN and CDR2 SYGVQD (reference sequence). After removal of 2 bases from V and 3 bases from J, the junction contained 3 bases not matched to a gene. The DNA for the CDR3 is TGCGCCAGCAGTGAGGGGACAGGGCGGACAGATACGCAGTATTTT. Translating it yields CASSEGTGRTDTQYF.

The chain joins TRBV11-1 to TRBJ2-7; D is perhaps TRBD2 (6 bases). Germline V gives CDR1 SGHAT, CDR2 FQDESV (reference sequence). V lost 4 bases to trimming and J lost 2 bases, with 12 bases between them. This CDR3 is 14 amino acids long. CDR3 region: CASSYYRGTYEQYF. CDR3 coding DNA: TGTGCCAGCAGCTATTATCGCGGGACCTACGAGCAGTACTTC.

The V and J genes are TRBV4-2 and TRBJ2-2; D is unclear. CDR1 is LGHNA, CDR2 YNFKEQ, per germline. CDR3 length: 13 residues. V was pared by 0 bases and J by 6 bases, with 5 bases between. DNA for the CDR3: TGTGCCAGCAGCCAAGATATTGCCGGGGAGCTGTTTTTT. This translates into CASSQDIAGELFF.